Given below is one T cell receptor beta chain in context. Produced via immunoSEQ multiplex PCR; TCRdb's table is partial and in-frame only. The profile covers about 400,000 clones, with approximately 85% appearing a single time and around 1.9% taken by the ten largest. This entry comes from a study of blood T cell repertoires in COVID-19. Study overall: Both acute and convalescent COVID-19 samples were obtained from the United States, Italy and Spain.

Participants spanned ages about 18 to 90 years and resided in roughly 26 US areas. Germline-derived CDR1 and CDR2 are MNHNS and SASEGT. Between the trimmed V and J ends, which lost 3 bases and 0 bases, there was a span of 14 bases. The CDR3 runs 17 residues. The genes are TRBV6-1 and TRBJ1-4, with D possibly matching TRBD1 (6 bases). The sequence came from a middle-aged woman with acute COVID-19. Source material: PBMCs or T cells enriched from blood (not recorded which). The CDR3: CASSDEGHPSTNEKLFF. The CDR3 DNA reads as TGTGCCAGCAGTGATGAGGGACATCCATCAACTAATGAAAAACTGTTTTTT.